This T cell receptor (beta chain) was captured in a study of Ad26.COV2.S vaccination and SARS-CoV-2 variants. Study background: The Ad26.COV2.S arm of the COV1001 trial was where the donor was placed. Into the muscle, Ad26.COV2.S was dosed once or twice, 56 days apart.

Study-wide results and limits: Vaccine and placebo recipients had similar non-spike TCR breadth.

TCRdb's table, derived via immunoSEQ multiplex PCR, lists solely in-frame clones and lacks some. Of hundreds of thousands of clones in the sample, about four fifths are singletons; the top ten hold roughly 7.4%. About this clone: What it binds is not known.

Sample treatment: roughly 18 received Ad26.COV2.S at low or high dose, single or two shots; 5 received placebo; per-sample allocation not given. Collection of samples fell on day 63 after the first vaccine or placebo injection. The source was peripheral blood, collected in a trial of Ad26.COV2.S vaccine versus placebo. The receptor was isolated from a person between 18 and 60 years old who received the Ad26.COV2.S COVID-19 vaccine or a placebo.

CDR3 coding DNA: TGTGCCAGCAGCCAAGGTTGGACAGGGGGCATCTATGGCTACACCTTC. Protein sequence: CASSQGWTGGIYGYTF. The V and J genes are TRBV4-2 and TRBJ1-2; 11 nucleotides line up with TRBD1. The V gene's germline CDR1 is LGHNA and CDR2 YNFKEQ. CDR3 length: 16 amino acids. J gave up 4 bases and V 1 base, and 5 bases lay outside the gene matches.